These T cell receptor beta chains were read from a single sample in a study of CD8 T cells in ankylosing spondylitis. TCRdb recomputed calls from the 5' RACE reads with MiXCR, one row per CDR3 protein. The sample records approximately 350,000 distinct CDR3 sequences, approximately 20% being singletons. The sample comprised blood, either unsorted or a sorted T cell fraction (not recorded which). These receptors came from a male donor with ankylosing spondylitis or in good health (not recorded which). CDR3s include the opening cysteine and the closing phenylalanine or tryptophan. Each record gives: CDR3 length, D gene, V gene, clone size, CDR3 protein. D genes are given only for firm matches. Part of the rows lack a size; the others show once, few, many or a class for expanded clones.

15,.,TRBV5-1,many,CASSLVGGSVYEQYF
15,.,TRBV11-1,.,CASSPTMDRKETQYF
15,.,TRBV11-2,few,CASSFGSWGSYEQYF
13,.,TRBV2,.,CAAPPSDSDTQYF
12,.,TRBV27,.,CASSSGLPEQYF
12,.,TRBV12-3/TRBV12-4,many,CASSTGTDTQYF
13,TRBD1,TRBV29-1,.,CSVEDRGLGGYTF
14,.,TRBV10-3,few,CAIGGGGASYEQYF
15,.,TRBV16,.,CASSQFSGAGNEQFF
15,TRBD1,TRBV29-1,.,CSVDGTAEIGETQYF
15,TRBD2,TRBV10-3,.,CAISGTSGRQETQYF
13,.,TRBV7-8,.,CASLNPRGETQYF
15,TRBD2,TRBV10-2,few,CASSAAGGPIDTQYF
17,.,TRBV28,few,CASSSSLRAGPKNIQYF
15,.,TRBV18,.,CASSPRAEITGELFF
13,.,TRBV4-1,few,CASSLTRGYEQYF
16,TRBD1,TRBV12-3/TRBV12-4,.,CASSLDRGDRGGELVF
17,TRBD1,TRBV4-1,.,CASSPRSRTGIPGELFF
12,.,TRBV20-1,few,CSAKGWYNEQFF
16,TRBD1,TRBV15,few,CATSAFTGGGKETQYF
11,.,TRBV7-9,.,CALSPGNTQYF
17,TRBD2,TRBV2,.,CASSGPSGGSAYNEQFF
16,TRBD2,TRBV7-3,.,CASSMTSGGPSDEQFF
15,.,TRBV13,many,CASSPPWAENTEAFF
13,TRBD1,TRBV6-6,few,CASSGTGSYGYTF
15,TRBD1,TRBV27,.,CASSLSRTGQNEQFF
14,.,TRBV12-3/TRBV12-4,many,CASGLGTSYNEQFF
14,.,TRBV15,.,CATSSLFRGYEQYF
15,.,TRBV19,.,CASSPWGGPNTEAFF
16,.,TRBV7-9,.,CASTQLVGDYYNEQFF
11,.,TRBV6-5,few,CASSYYDEQYF
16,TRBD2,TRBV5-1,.,CASSNGLAGAVDTQYF
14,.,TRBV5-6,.,CASSSEGRDQPQHF
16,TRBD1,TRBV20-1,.,CSAMDSRGRGGETQYF
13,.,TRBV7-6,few,CASSSRLSDTQYF
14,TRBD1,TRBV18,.,CASSPGTDTNGYTF
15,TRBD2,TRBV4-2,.,CASSQVRLAENEQFF
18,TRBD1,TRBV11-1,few,CASSPPPGTDFKTGELFF
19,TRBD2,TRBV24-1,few,CATSDGGPWTSGSTDTQYF
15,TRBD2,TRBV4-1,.,CASSQRTSGGYEQFF
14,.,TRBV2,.,CASSGTGFSDTQYF
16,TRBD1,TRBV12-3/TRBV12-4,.,CASSLGFRGPNQPQHF
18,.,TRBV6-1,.,CASIWPGRAFCGTDTQYF
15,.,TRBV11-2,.,CASSFFRDGFYEQYF
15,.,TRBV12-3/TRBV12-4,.,CASSLSPAGYTEAFF
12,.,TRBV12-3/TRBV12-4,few,CASNSGGYEAFF
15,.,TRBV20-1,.,CSALGHLTGSHEQFF
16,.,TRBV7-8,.,CASSPPNGLSSYERYF
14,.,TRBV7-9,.,CASSLLLATDTQYF
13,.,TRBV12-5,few,CASARDSPYEQYF
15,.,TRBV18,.,CASSREPGRDYEQYF
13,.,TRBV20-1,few,CSATGGYQETQYF
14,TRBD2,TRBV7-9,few,CASSLSWGGSEQYF
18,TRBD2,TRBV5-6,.,CASSLGPSGGPTYNEQFF
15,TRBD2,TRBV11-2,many,CASSHGGGVQETQYF